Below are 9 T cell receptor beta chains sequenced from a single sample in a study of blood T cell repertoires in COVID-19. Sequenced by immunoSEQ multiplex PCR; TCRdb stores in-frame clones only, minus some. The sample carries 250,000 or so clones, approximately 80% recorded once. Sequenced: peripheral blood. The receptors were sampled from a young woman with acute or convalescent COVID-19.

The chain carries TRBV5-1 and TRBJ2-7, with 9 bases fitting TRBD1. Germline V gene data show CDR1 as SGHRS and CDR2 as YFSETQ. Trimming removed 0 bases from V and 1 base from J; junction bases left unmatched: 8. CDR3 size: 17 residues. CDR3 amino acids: CASSLGNRQGGSYEQYF. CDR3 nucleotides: TGCGCCAGCAGCTTGGGGAACAGACAGGGGGGTTCCTACGAGCAGTACTTC. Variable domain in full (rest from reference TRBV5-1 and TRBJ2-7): KAGVTQTPRYLIKTRGQQVTLSCSPISGHRSVSWYQQTPGQGLQFLFEYFSETQRNKGNFPGRFSGRQFSNSRSEMNVSTLELGDSALYLCASSLGNRQGGSYEQYFGPGTRLTVT.

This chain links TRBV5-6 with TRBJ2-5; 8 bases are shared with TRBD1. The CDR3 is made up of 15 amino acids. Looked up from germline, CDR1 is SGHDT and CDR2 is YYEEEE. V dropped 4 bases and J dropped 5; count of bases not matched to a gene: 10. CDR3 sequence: CASSIGDRMGETQYF. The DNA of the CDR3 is TGTGCCAGCAGCATCGGGGACAGGATGGGGGAGACCCAGTACTTC.

The CDR3: CARFRDRVAGQYF. The CDR3, as DNA: TGTGCCAGATTTAGGGACAGGGTCGCAGGGCAGTACTTC. V usage is TRBV6-4 and J usage is TRBJ2-7; 9 nucleotides match TRBD1. The CDR3 extends over 13 amino acids. The V gene end was trimmed by 9 bases and the J gene end by 9 bases; junction bases not matched to a gene: 12. CDR1 is MRHNA, CDR2 SNTAGT, per germline.

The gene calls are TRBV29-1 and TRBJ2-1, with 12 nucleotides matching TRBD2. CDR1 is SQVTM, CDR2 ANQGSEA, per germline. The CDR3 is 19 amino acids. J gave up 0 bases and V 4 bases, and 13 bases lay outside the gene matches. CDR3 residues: CSVGLGLAGHPSSYNEQFF. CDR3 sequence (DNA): TGCAGCGTTGGTCTCGGACTAGCGGGACATCCGAGCTCCTACAATGAGCAGTTCTTC.

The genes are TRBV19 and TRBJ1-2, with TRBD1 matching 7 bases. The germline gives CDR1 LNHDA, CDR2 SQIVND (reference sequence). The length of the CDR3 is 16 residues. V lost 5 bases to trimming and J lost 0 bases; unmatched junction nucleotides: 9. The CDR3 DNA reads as TGTGCCAGTAGTCCACGCCGGACAGGAGCTAACTATGGCTACACCTTC. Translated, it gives CASSPRRTGANYGYTF.

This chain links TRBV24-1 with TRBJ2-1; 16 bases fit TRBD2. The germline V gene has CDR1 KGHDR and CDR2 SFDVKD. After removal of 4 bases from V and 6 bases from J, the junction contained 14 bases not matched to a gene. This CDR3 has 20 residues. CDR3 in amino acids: CATSDPAGTSGRAGSNEQFF. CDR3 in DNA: TGTGCCACCAGTGACCCGGCCGGGACTAGCGGGAGGGCCGGGAGCAATGAGCAGTTCTTC.

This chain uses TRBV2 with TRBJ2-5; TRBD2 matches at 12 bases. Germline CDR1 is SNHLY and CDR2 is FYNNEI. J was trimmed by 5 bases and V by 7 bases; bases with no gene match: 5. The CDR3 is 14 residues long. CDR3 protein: CASKLAGGGETQYF. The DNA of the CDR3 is TGTGCCAGCAAACTAGCGGGAGGCGGTGAGACCCAGTACTTC.

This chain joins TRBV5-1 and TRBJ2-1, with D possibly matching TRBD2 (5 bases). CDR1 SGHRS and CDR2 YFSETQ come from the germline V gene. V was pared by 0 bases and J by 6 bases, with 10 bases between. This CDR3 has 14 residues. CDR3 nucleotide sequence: TGCGCCAGCAGCTTGGCACTAGTTATCAATGAGCAGTTCTTC. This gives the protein CASSLALVINEQFF. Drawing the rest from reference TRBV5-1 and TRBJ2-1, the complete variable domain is KAGVTQTPRYLIKTRGQQVTLSCSPISGHRSVSWYQQTPGQGLQFLFEYFSETQRNKGNFPGRFSGRQFSNSRSEMNVSTLELGDSALYLCASSLALVINEQFFGPGTRLTVL.

The CDR3 loop is CASSFQLAGSGELFF. CDR3 DNA sequence: TGTGCCAGCAGTTTCCAACTAGCAGGGTCCGGGGAGCTGTTTTTT. V and J are TRBV28 and TRBJ2-2, with a tentative D call TRBD2 (6 bases). Germline V lookup: CDR1 MDHEN, CDR2 SYDVKM. CDR3 length: 15 residues. With 3 bases removed from V and 6 bases from J, the gap between germline ends came to 14 bases.